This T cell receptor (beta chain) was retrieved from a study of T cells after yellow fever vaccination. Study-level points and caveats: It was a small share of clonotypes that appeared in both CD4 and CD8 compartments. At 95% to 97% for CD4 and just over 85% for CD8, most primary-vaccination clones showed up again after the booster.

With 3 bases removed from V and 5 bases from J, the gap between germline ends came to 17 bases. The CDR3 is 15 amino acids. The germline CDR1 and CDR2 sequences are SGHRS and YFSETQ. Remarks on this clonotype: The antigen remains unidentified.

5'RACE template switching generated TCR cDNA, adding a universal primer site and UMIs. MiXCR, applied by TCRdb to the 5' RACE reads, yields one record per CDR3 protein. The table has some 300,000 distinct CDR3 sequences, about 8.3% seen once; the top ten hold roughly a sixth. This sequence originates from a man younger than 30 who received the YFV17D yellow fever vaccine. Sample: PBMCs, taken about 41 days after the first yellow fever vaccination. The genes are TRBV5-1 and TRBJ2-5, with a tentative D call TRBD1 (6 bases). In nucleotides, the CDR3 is TGCGCCAGCAGCTCAACAGGGTCAGTAGGGGAGACCCAGTACTTC. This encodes CASSSTGSVGETQYF.